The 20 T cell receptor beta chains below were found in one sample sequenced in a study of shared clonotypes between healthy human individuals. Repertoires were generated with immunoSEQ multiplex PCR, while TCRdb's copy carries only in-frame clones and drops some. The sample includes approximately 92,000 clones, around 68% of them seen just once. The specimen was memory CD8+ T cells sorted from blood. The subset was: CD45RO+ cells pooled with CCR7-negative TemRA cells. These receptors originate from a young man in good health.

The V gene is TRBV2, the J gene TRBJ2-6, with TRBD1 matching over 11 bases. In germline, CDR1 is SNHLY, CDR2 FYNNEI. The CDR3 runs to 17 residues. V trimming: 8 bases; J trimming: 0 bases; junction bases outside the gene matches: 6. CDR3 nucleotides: TGTGCCAGCGCGCGCGGGACAGGGGGCTCTGGGGCCAACGTCCTGACTTTC. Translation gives CASARGTGGSGANVLTF.

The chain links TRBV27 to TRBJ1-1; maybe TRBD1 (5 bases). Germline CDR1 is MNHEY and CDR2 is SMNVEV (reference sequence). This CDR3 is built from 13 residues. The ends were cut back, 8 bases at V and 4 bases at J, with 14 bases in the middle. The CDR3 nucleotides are TGTGCCAGCCTCGGAGCCGGGGGCACTGAAGCTTTCTTT. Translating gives CASLGAGGTEAFF.

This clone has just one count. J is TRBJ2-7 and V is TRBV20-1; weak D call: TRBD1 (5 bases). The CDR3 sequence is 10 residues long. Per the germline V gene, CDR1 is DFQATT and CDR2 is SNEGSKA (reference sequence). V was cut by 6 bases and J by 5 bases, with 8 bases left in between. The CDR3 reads CSADRNEQYF. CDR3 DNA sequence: TGCAGTGCCGACAGAAACGAGCAGTACTTC.

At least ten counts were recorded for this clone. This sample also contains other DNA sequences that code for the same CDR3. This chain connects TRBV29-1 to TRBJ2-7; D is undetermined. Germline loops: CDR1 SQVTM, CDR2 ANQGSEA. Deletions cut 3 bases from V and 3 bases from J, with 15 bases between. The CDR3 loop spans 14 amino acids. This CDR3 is CSVELADTGYEQYF. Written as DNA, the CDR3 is TGCAGCGTTGAGTTGGCCGACACCGGCTACGAGCAGTACTTC.

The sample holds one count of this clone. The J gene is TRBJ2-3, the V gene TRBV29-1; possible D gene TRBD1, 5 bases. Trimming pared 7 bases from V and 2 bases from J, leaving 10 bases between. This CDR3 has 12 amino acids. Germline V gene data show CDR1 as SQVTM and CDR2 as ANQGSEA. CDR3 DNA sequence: TGCAGCGCAAAGACAGCCACAGATACGCAGTATTTT. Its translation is CSAKTATDTQYF.

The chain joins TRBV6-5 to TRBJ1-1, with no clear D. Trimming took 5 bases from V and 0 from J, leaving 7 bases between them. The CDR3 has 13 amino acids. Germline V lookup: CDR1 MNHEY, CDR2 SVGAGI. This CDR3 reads CASSKNLNTEAFF. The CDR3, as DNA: TGTGCCAGCAGTAAAAACTTGAACACTGAAGCTTTCTTT.

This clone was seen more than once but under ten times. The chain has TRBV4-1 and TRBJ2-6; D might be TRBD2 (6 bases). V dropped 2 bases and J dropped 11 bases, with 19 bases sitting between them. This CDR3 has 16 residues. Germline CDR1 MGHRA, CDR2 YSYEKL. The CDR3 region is CASSQNFLSGTDVLTF. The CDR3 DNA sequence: TGCGCCAGCAGCCAAAATTTTTTGTCAGGGACTGACGTCCTGACTTTC.

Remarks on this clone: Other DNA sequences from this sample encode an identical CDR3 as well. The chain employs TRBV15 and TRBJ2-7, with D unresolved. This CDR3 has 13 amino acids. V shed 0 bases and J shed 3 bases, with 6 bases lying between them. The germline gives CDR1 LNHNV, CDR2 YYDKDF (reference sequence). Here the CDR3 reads CATSRDRSYEQYF. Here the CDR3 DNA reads TGTGCCACCAGCAGAGACAGGAGCTACGAGCAGTACTTC.

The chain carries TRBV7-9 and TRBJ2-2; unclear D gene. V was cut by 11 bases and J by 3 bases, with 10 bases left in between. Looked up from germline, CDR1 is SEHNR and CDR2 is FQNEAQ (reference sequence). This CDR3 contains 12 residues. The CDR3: CADQTDTGELFF. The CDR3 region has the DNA TGTGCCGACCAGACTGACACCGGGGAGCTGTTTTTT.

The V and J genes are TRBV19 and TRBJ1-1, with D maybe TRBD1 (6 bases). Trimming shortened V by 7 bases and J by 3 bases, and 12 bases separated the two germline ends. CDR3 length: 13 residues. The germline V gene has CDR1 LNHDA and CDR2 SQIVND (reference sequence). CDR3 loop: CASNIGGHTEAFF. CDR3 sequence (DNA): TGTGCCAGTAACATCGGGGGGCACACTGAAGCTTTCTTT.

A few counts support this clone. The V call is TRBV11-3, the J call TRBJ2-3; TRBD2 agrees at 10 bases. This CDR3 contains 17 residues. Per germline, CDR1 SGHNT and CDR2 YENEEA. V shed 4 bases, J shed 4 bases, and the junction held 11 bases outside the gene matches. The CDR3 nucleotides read TGTGCCAGCAGCTCCCATGTGCTAGCGGGAGTTCCAGATACGCAGTATTTT. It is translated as CASSSHVLAGVPDTQYF.

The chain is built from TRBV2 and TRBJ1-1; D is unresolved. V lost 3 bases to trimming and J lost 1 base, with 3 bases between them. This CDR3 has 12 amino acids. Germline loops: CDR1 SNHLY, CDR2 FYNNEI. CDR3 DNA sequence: TGTGCCAGCAGTGATTGGAACACTGAAGCTTTCTTT. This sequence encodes CASSDWNTEAFF.

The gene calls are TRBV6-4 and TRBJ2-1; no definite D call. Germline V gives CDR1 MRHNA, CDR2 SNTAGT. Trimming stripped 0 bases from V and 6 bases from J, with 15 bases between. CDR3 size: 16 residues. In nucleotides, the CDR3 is TGTGCCAGCAGTGACTCGATATTGTCCACCGCCAATGAGCAGTTCTTC. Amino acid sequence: CASSDSILSTANEQFF.

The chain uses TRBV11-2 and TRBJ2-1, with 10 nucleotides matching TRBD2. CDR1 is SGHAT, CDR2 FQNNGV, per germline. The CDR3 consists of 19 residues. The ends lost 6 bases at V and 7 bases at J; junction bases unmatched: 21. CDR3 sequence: CASRSDGGASGRSRNEQFF. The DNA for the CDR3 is TGTGCCAGCAGGTCTGACGGTGGAGCTAGCGGGAGAAGTAGGAATGAGCAGTTCTTC.

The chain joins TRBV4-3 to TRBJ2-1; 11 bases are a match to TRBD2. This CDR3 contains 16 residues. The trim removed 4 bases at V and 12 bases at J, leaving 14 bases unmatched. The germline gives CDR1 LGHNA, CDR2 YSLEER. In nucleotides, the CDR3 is TGCGCCAGCAGCCTGGGACTAGCGGTCTCTACATCACCGCAGTTCTTC. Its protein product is CASSLGLAVSTSPQFF.

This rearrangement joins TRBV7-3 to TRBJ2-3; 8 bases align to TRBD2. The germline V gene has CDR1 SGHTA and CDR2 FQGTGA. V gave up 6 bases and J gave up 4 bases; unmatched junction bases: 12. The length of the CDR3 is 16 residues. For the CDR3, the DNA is TGTGCCAGCAGGCCTCGGGGAGCGGGAGACCCAGATACGCAGTATTTT. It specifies CASRPRGAGDPDTQYF.

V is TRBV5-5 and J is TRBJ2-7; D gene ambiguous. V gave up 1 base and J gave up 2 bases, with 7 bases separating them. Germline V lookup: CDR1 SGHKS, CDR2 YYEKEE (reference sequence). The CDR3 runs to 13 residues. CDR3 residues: CASSLRAAYEQYF. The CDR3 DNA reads TGTGCCAGCAGCTTGAGGGCAGCCTACGAGCAGTACTTC.

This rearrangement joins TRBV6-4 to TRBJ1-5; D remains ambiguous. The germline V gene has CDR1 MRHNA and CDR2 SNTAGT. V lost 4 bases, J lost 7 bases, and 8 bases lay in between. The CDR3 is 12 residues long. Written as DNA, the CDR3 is TGTGCCAGCAGTGCCTCCGGGCAGCCCCAGCATTTT. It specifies CASSASGQPQHF.

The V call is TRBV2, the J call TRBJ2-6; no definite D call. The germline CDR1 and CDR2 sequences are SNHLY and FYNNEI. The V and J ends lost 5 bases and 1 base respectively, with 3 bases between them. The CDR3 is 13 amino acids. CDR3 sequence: CASSSSGANVLTF. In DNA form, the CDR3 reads TGTGCCAGCAGTTCTTCTGGGGCCAACGTCCTGACTTTC.

The CDR3 coding sequence is TGTGCCATCACACGCCTACCGGAGGGTGAAGCTTTCTTT. Protein: CAITRLPEGEAFF. V and J are TRBV6-6 and TRBJ1-1; D is uncertain. Trimming removed 10 bases from V and 7 bases from J, with 19 bases in between. CDR3 length equals 13 residues. Germline values: CDR1 MNHNY, CDR2 SVGAGI (reference sequence).